Each of the 14 T cell receptor beta chains below was sequenced from the same sample in a study of T cells in Graves' hyperthyroidism and ophthalmopathy. Researchers took RNA transcripts and amplified the TCR beta CDR3 regions from them. With the HTBI primer set, the TCR CDR3 went through a first round of RT-PCR. TCRdb reprocessed the multiplex PCR reads via MiXCR and lists one record per CDR3 protein. This sample carries around 760,000 distinct CDR3 sequences, around 40% of them seen once, and the ten largest clones take 30% to 40%. The sample consisted of blood. These receptors all come from a woman aged 40 to 50 with Graves' hyperthyroidism.

This clonotype was found many times. V gene TRBV7-9 combines with J gene TRBJ2-7; D call uncertain. V gave up 5 bases and J gave up 4 bases, with 9 bases separating them. From germline, CDR1 is SEHNR and CDR2 FQNEAQ (reference sequence). The CDR3 runs to 12 residues. As DNA, the CDR3 is TGTGCCAGCAGCCAGACATTGTACGAGCAGTACTTC. As protein: CASSQTLYEQYF.

The gene calls are TRBV7-2 and TRBJ2-3; D unclear. The CDR3 runs to 12 residues. With 1 base removed from V and 4 bases from J, the gap between germline ends came to 3 bases. Germline CDR1 is SGHTA and CDR2 is FQGNSA. The CDR3 DNA reads as TGTGCCAGCAGCTTAGTTTCAGATACGCAGTATTTT. Translation gives CASSLVSDTQYF.

The rearrangement links TRBV15 to TRBJ2-7; 7 bases agree with TRBD1. The CDR3 consists of 16 residues. In germline, CDR1 is LNHNV, CDR2 YYDKDF (reference sequence). V shed 3 bases, J shed 6 bases, and the junction held 14 bases outside the gene matches. The CDR3 bases are TGTGCCACCAGCAGTTACGAGGGGGCCCGACGGAGCGAGCAGTACTTC. This codes for CATSSYEGARRSEQYF.

The chain recombines TRBV19 with TRBJ2-3, with 10 nucleotides matching TRBD2. After removal of 5 bases from V and 12 bases from J, the junction contained 8 bases not matched to a gene. CDR3 length: 13 amino acids. Germline CDR1 LNHDA, CDR2 SQIVND (reference sequence). The CDR3 region has the DNA TGTGCCAGTAGTGGTCCTAGCGGGGGCGGCCAGTATTTT. Its translation is CASSGPSGGGQYF. The complete variable domain, with remaining parts taken from reference TRBV19 and TRBJ2-3, reads DGGITQSPKYLFRKEGQNVTLSCEQNLNHDAMYWYRQDPGQGLRLIYYSQIVNDFQKGDIAEGYSVSREKKESFPLTVTSAQKNPTAFYLCASSGPSGGGQYFGPGTRLTVL.

With respect to this clonotype: The junction and the germline gene differ at one end; a read error may be behind it. The rearrangement joins TRBV7-2 to TRBJ2-1; 7 bases are a match to TRBD2. The J call could be wrong; TRBJ2-7 is a better fit for the DNA end. Germline V gene lookup returns CDR1 SGHTA and CDR2 FQGNSA. The CDR3 runs 13 residues. The CDR3 coding sequence is TGTGCCAGTAGCTCTAGCGGATACAATGAGCAGTACTTC. This encodes CASSSSGYNEQYF.

V usage is TRBV7-9 and J usage is TRBJ2-3; TRBD2 matches 10 bases. Germline V lookup: CDR1 SEHNR, CDR2 FQNEAQ (reference sequence). Trimming cost V 4 bases and J 6 bases; bases outside gene matches: 4. The CDR3 is 14 amino acids. DNA for the CDR3: TGTGCCAGCAGCTCTAGCGGGAGCCACGATACGCAGTATTTT. Encoded protein: CASSSSGSHDTQYF.

The chain carries TRBV28 and TRBJ2-7; the D is unclear. CDR1 and CDR2 from the germline V gene are MDHEN and SYDVKM. V dropped 5 bases and J dropped 0 bases, with 26 bases sitting between them. The CDR3 extends over 19 amino acids. The CDR3 loop is CASSTYGSGRSISSYEQYF. The CDR3 DNA reads TGTGCCAGCAGTACTTATGGGTCTGGACGGAGTATCAGCTCCTACGAGCAGTACTTC.

CDR3 bases: TGTGCCAGCAGCCCCCGGGCCCTGGACACTGAAGCTTTCTTT. Translation: CASSPRALDTEAFF. V and J are TRBV6-4 and TRBJ1-1; D gene unclear. Looked up from germline, CDR1 is MRHNA and CDR2 is SNTAGT. The CDR3 runs to 14 residues. V lost 6 bases to trimming and J lost 3 bases, with 14 bases between them.

This clonotype was counted between two and nine times. The chain is built from TRBV4-1 and TRBJ1-4, with D unresolved. Germline assignment: CDR1 MGHRA and CDR2 YSYEKL. V dropped 2 bases and J dropped 0 bases, with 10 bases sitting between them. The CDR3 covers 16 residues. The CDR3 sequence: CASSQSIAATNEKLFF. For the CDR3, the DNA is TGCGCCAGCAGCCAATCCATTGCTGCAACTAATGAAAAACTGTTTTTT.

Remarks on this clonotype: Since a much larger clone is just one base distant, this may be a read error. The conserved final phenylalanine or tryptophan is absent from the CDR3, which likely points to a read error. The DNA is omitted, as the CDR3 cannot be located on it reliably, and the CDR3 follows TCRdb's listing. This CDR3 is CASSFIYSAGSFCG. The chain is built from TRBV7-9 and TRBJ2-5; TRBD1 is the table's D call, not checked against the DNA. Germline values: CDR1 SEHNR, CDR2 FQNEAQ (reference sequence). The CDR3 spans 14 residues, counting both ends.

Points on this clonotype: This may arise from a read error, as a much more abundant clone is one base away. The chain has TRBV12-3 or TRBV12-4 and TRBJ2-7; a possible D gene is TRBD1 (7 bases). The CDR3 loop spans 14 amino acids. Trimming shortened V by 3 bases and J by 5 bases, and 14 bases separated the two germline ends. The CDR3 region has the DNA TGTGCCAGCAGTTTTGGCCAGGGGGGCCACGAGCAGTACTTC. Protein product: CASSFGQGGHEQYF.

The chain has TRBV9 and TRBJ2-7; no clear D gene. The germline V gene has CDR1 SGDLS and CDR2 YYNGEE. V dropped 7 bases and J dropped 2 bases, with 10 bases sitting between them. The CDR3 runs 12 residues. The DNA of the CDR3 is TGTGCCAGCTCACGATCAGCCTACGAGCAGTACTTC. This encodes CASSRSAYEQYF.

This clonotype was found many times. CDR3 DNA: TGTGCCAGTACCAGGAGGGACACCGGGGAGCTGTTTTTT. It encodes CASTRRDTGELFF. This chain links TRBV19 with TRBJ2-2, with a possible D match to TRBD2 (6 bases). V was pared by 7 bases and J by 3 bases, with 9 bases between. The length of the CDR3 is 13 residues. Germline V gene lookup returns CDR1 LNHDA and CDR2 SQIVND (reference sequence).

V is TRBV6-5 and J is TRBJ2-3; 8 bases are a match to TRBD1. J was trimmed by 4 bases and V by 5 bases; bases with no gene match: 5. From germline, CDR1 is MNHEY and CDR2 SVGAGI. This CDR3 is built from 14 residues. CDR3 sequence: CASSGQGLADTQYF. CDR3 nucleotides: TGTGCCAGCAGTGGACAGGGCTTGGCAGATACGCAGTATTTT.